The entry below gives a single T cell receptor (beta chain) sequence along with its context. TCRdb's table, derived via immunoSEQ multiplex PCR, lists solely in-frame clones and lacks some. The sample holds 150,000 to 200,000 clones, 90% to 97% seen once. This record belongs to a study of cytomegalovirus exposure and HLA in healthy donors. Study-wide background: Later, an analysis reported that the 130 or so validation repertoires had used the same platform as the approximately 660 first-cohort repertoires.

Donors came from a validation cohort of over a hundred subjects, distinct from the first 666-subject cohort. CDR3 length equals 13 residues. The V end lost 0 bases, the J end lost 0 bases, and 3 bases lay between the germline ends. The germline gives CDR1 SGHNT, CDR2 YENEEA. The receptor was derived from a woman aged 18-29 years in good health and CMV-seronegative. The V gene is TRBV11-3, the J gene TRBJ2-7; D gene uncertain. Sequenced input: PBMCs. The CDR3 DNA is TGTGCCAGCAGCTTAGATCGCTCCTACGAGCAGTACTTC. This codes for CASSLDRSYEQYF.